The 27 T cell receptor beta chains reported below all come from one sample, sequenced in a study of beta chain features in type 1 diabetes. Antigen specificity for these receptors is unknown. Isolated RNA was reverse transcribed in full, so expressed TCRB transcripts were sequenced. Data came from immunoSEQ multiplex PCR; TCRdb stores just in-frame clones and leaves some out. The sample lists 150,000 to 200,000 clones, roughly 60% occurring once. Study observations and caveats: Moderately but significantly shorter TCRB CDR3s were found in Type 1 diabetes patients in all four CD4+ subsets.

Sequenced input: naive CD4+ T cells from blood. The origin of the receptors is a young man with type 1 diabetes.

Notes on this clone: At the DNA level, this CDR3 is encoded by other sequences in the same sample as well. As DNA, the CDR3 is TGCGCCAGCAGCCAAGGGGACAGGGGGTACGAGCAGTACTTC. Translation gives CASSQGDRGYEQYF. This chain links TRBV4-1 with TRBJ2-7; the match to TRBD1 covers 11 bases. V lost 1 base, J lost 4 bases, and 0 bases stayed unmatched. CDR3 size: 14 residues. Germline CDR1 MGHRA, CDR2 YSYEKL.

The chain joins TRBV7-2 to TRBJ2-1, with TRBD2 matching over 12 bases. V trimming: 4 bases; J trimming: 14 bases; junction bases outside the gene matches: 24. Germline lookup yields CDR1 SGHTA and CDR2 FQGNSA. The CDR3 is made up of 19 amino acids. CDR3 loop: CASSSKKGQSTSGGPPEFF. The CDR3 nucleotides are TGTGCCAGCAGCTCTAAGAAGGGACAGTCTACTAGCGGGGGGCCGCCTGAGTTCTTC.

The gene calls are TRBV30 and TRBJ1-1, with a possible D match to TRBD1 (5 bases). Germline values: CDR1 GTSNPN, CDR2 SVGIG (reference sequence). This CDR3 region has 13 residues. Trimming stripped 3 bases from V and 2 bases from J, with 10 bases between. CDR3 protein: CAWRDQGNTEAFF. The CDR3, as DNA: TGTGCCTGGAGGGACCAGGGAAACACTGAAGCTTTCTTT.

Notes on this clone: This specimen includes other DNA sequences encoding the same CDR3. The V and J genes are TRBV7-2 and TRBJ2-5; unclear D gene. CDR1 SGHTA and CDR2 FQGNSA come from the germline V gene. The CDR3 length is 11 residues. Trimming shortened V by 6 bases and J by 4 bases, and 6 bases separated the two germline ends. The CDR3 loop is CASSRRETQYF. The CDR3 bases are TGTGCCAGCAGTCGCCGAGAGACCCAGTACTTC.

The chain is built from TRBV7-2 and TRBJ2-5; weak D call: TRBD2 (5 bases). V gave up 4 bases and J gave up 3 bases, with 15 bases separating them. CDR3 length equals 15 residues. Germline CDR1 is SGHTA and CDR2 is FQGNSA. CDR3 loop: CASSSRPGFEETQYF. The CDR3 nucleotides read TGTGCCAGCAGCTCGCGTCCGGGGTTCGAAGAGACCCAGTACTTC. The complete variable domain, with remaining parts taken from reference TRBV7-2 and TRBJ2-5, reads GAGVSQSPSNKVTEKGKDVELRCDPISGHTALYWYRQSLGQGLEFLIYFQGNSAPDKSGLPSDRFSAERTGGSVSTLTIQRTQQEDSAVYLCASSSRPGFEETQYFGPGTRLLVL.

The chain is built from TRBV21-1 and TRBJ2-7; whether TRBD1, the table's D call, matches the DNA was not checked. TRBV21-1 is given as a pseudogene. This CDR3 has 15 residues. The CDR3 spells CASRLRDRTSYEQYF. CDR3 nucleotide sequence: TGTGCCAGCAGGCTCCGGGACAGAACGTCCTACGAGCAGTACTTC.

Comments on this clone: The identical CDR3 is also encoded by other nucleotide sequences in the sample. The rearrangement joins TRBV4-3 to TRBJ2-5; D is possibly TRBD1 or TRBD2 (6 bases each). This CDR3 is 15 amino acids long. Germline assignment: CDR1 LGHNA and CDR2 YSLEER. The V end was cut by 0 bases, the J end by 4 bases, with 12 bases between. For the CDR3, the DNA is TGCGCCAGCAGCCAAGATCCCGGGGGCGGAGAGACCCAGTACTTC. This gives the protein CASSQDPGGGETQYF.

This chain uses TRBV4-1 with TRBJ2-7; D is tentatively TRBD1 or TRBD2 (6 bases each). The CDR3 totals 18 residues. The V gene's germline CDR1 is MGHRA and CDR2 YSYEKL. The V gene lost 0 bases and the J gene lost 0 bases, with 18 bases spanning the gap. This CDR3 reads CASSQEIPGAGISYEQYF. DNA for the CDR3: TGCGCCAGCAGCCAAGAGATCCCGGGGGCGGGGATCTCCTACGAGCAGTACTTC.

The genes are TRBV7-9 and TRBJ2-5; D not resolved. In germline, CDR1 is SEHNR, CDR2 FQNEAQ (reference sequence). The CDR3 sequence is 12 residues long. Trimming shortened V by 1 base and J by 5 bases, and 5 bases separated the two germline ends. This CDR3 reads CASSLGWETQYF. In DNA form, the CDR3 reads TGTGCCAGCAGCTTAGGGTGGGAGACCCAGTACTTC.

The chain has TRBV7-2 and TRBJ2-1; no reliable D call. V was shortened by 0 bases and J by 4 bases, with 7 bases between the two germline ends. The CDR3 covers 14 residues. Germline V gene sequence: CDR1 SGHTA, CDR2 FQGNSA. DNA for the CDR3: TGTGCCAGCAGCTTAGCGGTCCAGTACAATGAGCAGTTCTTC. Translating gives CASSLAVQYNEQFF.

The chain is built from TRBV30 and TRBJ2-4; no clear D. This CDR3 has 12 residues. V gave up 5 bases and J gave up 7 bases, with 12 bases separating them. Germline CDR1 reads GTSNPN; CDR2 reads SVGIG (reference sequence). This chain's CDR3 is CAWGYLGNIQYF. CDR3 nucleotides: TGTGCCTGGGGTTACCTCGGGAACATTCAGTACTTC. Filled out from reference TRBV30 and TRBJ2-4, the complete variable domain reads SQTIHQWPATLVQPVGSPLSLECTVEGTSNPNLYWYRQAAGRGLQLLFYSVGIGQISSEVPQNLSASRPQDRQFILSSKKLLLSDSGFYLCAWGYLGNIQYFGAGTRLSVL.

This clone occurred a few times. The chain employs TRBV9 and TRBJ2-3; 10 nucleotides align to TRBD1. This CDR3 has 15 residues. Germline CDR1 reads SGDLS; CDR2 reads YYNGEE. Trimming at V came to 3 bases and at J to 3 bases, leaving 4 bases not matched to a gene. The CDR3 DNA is TGTGCCAGCAGCGCTGACAGGGGGCAGACAGATACGCAGTATTTT. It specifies CASSADRGQTDTQYF.

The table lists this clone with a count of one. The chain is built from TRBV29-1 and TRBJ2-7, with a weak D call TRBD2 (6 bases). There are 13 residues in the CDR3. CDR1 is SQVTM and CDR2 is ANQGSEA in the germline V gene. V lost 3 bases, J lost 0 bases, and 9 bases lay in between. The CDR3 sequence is CSVDAGSSYEQYF. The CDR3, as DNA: TGCAGCGTTGATGCGGGGAGCTCCTACGAGCAGTACTTC.

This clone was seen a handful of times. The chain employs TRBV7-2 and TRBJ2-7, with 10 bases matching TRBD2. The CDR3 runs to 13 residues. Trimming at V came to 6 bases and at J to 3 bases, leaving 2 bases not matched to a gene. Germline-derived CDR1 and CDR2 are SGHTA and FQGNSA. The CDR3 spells CASRLAGYYEQYF. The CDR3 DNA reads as TGTGCCAGCAGACTAGCGGGGTACTACGAGCAGTACTTC.

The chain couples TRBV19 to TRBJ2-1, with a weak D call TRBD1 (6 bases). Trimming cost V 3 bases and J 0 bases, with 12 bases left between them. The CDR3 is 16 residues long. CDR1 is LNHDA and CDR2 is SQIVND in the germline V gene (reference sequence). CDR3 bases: TGTGCCAGTAGTATTTTGGTAGGGGGCTCCTACAATGAGCAGTTCTTC. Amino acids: CASSILVGGSYNEQFF. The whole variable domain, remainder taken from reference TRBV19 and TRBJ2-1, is DGGITQSPKYLFRKEGQNVTLSCEQNLNHDAMYWYRQDPGQGLRLIYYSQIVNDFQKGDIAEGYSVSREKKESFPLTVTSAQKNPTAFYLCASSILVGGSYNEQFFGPGTRLTVL.

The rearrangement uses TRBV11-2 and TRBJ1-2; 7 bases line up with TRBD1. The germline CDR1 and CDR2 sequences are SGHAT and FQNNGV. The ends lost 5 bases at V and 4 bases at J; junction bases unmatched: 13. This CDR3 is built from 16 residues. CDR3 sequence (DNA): TGTGCCAGCAGCCCCAGGACAGGAGATTCTTCCTATGGCTACACCTTC. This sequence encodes CASSPRTGDSSYGYTF.

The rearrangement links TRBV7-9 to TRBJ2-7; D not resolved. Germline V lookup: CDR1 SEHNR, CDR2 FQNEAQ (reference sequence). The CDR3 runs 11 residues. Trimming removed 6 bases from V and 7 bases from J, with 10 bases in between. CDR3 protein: CASSEAWEQYF. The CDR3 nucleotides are TGTGCCAGCAGTGAGGCGTGGGAGCAGTACTTC.

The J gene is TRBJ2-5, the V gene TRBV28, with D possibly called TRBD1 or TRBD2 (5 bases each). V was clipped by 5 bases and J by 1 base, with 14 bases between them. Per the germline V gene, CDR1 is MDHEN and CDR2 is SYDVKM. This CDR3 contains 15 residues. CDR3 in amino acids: CASSPAAGAQETQYF. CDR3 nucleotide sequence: TGTGCCAGCAGTCCGGCAGCCGGGGCCCAAGAGACCCAGTACTTC.

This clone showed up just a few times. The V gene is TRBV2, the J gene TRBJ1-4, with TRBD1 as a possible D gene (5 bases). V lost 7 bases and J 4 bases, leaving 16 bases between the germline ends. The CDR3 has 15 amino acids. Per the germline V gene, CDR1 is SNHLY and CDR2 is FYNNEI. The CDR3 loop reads CASTPGLTLNEKLFF. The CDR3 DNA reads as TGTGCCAGCACCCCGGGACTCACGCTTAATGAAAAACTGTTTTTT.

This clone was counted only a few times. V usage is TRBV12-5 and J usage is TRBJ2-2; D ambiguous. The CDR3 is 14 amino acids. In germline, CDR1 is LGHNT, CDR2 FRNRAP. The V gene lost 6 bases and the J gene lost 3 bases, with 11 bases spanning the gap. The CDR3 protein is CASGRGRDTGELFF. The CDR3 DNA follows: TGTGCTAGTGGGAGAGGAAGAGACACCGGGGAGCTGTTTTTT.

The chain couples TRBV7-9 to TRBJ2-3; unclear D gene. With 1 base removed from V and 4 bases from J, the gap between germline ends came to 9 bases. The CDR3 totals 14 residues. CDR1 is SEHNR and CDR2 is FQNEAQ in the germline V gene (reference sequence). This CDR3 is CASSLDPGADTQYF. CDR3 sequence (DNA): TGTGCCAGCAGCTTAGATCCGGGCGCAGATACGCAGTATTTT.

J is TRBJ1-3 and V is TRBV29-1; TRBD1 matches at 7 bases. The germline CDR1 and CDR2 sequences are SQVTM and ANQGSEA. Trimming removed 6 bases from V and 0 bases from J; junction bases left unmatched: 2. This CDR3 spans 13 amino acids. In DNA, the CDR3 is TGCAGCGTACGGACAGGCTCTGGAAACACCATATATTTT. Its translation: CSVRTGSGNTIYF.

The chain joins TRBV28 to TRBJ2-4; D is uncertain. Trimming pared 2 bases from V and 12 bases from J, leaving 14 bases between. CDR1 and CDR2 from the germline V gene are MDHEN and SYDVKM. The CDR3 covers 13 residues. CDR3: CASSLDGLVTQYF. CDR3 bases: TGTGCCAGCAGTTTAGATGGATTGGTTACTCAGTACTTC.

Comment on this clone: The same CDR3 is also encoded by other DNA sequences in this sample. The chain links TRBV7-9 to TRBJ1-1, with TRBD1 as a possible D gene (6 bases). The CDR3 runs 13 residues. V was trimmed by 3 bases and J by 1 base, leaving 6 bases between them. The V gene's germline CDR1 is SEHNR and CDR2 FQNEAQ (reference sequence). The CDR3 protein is CASSLTGNTEAFF. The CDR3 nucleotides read TGTGCCAGCAGCTTGACAGGGAACACTGAAGCTTTCTTT.

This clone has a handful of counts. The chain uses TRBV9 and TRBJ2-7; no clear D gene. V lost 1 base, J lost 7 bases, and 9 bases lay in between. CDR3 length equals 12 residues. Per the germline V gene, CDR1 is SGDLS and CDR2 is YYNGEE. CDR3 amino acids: CASSVTLGEQYF. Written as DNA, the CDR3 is TGTGCCAGCAGCGTAACCCTGGGAGAGCAGTACTTC.

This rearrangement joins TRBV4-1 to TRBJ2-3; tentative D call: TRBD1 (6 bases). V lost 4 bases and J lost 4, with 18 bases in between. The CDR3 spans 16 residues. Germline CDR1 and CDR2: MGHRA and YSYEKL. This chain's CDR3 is CASSLMGHLNADTQYF. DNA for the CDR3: TGCGCCAGCAGCCTGATGGGACATTTGAATGCAGATACGCAGTATTTT.

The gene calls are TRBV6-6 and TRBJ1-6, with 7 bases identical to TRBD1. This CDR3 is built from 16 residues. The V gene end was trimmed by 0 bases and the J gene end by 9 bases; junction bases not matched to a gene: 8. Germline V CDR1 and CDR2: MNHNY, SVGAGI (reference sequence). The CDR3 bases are TGTGCCAGCAGTTACTCGGGGACAGCAATTTCTTCACCCCTCCACTTT. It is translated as CASSYSGTAISSPLHF.